This T cell receptor beta chain was sequenced during a study of a mutant IDH1 vaccine in newly diagnosed glioma. Study summary: All eight of the vaccinations patients received fell in weeks 1, 3, 5, 7, 11, 15, 19 and 23. Vaccine dosing followed radiotherapy by 4-6 weeks, or accompanied temozolomide cycles. Sex among treated patients split roughly 62% male, roughly 40% female; mean age was approximately 40 years.

On this clone itself: Its cognate antigen is unknown.

The V and J ends lost 5 bases and 2 bases, in that order; junction bases with no gene match: 5. CDR1 is MNHEY and CDR2 is SMNVEV in the germline V gene (reference sequence). The CDR3 has 16 residues. The time point here: week 11, during vaccination. The content of each vaccine dose was 300 ug of mutant IDH1 20-mer peptide, and topical imiquimod accompanied it. There were new WHO grade 3 or 4 astrocytomas in the donors, and these were IDH1-mutant and ATRX-lost. Produced via immunoSEQ multiplex PCR; TCRdb's table is partial and in-frame only. The table shows about 67,000 clones, with about 89% occurring only once.

The source is a middle-aged man with glioma. The material was PBMCs, obtained from a glioma patient whose treatment included an IDH1 peptide vaccine. The gene calls are TRBV27 and TRBJ2-1; TRBD2 aligns across 11 bases. The CDR3 is CASSPMTSGTYNEQFF. As DNA, the CDR3 is TGTGCCAGCAGTCCGATGACTAGCGGGACCTACAATGAGCAGTTCTTC.